Shown below are 26 T cell receptor beta chains from a single sample sequenced in a study of regulatory T cells in long-lasting Graves disease. Relying on iRepertoire HTBI primers and Arm-PCR of CDR3 regions, the team built TCR beta libraries. In TCRdb, the multiplex PCR reads were re-called with MiXCR into one record per CDR3 protein. Of 420,000 or so distinct CDR3 sequences listed, around 17% were seen once; the top ten hold approximately 22%. Noted time point: newly diagnosed GD, antithyroid drugs for less than 3 months. From RNA extracted from PBMCs, the TCR library was made. These data also formed part of another study, on T cells in Graves' hyperthyroidism and ophthalmopathy.

Here the sequenced sample was peripheral blood mononuclear cells (PBMCs), taken at new diagnosis, from a patient treated with antithyroid drugs. The receptors here all came from a woman aged 18-29 years with Graves disease.

This clonotype was seen a few times. The genes are TRBV27 and TRBJ2-3; 12 bases are a match to TRBD2. The CDR3 has 16 residues. With V trimmed by 6 bases and J by 12 bases, 16 bases remained unmatched. Germline V gene lookup returns CDR1 MNHEY and CDR2 SMNVEV (reference sequence). This CDR3 reads CASSTSAGLAGHRQYF. Written as DNA, the CDR3 is TGTGCCAGCAGCACATCCGCCGGACTAGCGGGACATCGTCAGTATTTT.

The chain carries TRBV29-1 and TRBJ1-6; D might be TRBD1 (6 bases). The CDR3 loop spans 14 amino acids. Per the germline V gene, CDR1 is SQVTM and CDR2 is ANQGSEA. V was clipped by 6 bases and J by 7 bases, with 16 bases between them. The CDR3 is CSVQQGAGNSPLHF. In DNA form, the CDR3 reads TGCAGCGTACAACAGGGTGCGGGGAATTCACCCCTCCACTTT.

This clonotype was seen once. It is likely a read error: a sequence one base away is far more abundant. The chain has TRBV6-2 or TRBV6-3 and TRBJ2-7, with 9 bases that match TRBD2. Germline CDR1 is MNHEY and CDR2 is SVGEGT. The CDR3 is made up of 16 amino acids. The CDR3 nucleotides are TGTGCCAGCAGTTACTCGATTAGCGGGAGCTCCTACGAGCGGTACTTC. Amino acids: CASSYSISGSSYERYF.

This clonotype was observed a handful of times. The rearrangement uses TRBV24-1 and TRBJ2-6; 7 bases map to TRBD1. CDR3 length: 16 amino acids. V shed 4 bases and J 1 base; nucleotides not matched to a gene: 3. The germline gives CDR1 KGHDR, CDR2 SFDVKD. This CDR3 is CATSDPDRSGANVLTF. DNA for the CDR3: TGTGCCACCAGTGACCCGGACAGGTCTGGGGCCAACGTCCTGACTTTC.

This clonotype showed up many times. The genes are TRBV3-1 and TRBJ2-5; no clear D. Trimming left V 2 bases short and J 5 bases short, with 6 bases between. Germline CDR1 is LGHDT and CDR2 is YNNKEL (reference sequence). The CDR3 spans 12 residues. CDR3 coding DNA: TGTGCCAGCAGCCAACTCGGTGAGACCCAGTACTTC. Its protein is CASSQLGETQYF.

This clonotype came up many times. V is TRBV24-1 and J is TRBJ1-2, with 10 positions matching TRBD1. The CDR3 runs to 15 residues. V lost 3 bases and J lost 8; bases outside the gene matches: 8. Germline CDR1 reads KGHDR; CDR2 reads SFDVKD. The CDR3 DNA reads TGTGCCACCAGTGATCGAGGGACAGGGGTAAACGGCTACACCTTC. Residues: CATSDRGTGVNGYTF.

This clonotype was observed many times. The CDR3 here is CASSLRLRTSGRDYTGELFF. The CDR3 DNA reads TGTGCCAGCAGCTTACGACTTAGGACTAGCGGGAGAGACTACACCGGGGAGCTGTTTTTT. V gene TRBV13 combines with J gene TRBJ2-2; TRBD2 agrees at 13 bases. CDR1 PRHDT and CDR2 FYEKMQ come from the germline V gene (reference sequence). The V segment lost 2 bases and the J segment 3 bases; nucleotides outside the gene matches: 12. There are 20 residues in the CDR3.

The chain uses TRBV2 and TRBJ2-1, with D tentatively TRBD1 (6 bases). Germline V gene sequence: CDR1 SNHLY, CDR2 FYNNEI. The ends were cut back, 2 bases at V and 0 bases at J, with 17 bases in the middle. This CDR3 comprises 18 residues. This CDR3 reads CASSERGRRRASYNEQFF. For the CDR3, the DNA is TGTGCCAGCAGTGAAAGGGGGAGACGGCGGGCCTCCTACAATGAGCAGTTCTTC.

This clonotype was counted ten times or more. The chain uses TRBV29-1 and TRBJ2-1; D may be TRBD1 or TRBD2 (6 bases each). CDR1 SQVTM and CDR2 ANQGSEA come from the germline V gene. This CDR3 comprises 13 residues. V was trimmed by 6 bases and J by 4 bases, leaving 13 bases between them. For the CDR3, the DNA is TGCAGCGTAGACACAGGGAGGTACAATGAGCAGTTCTTC. As protein: CSVDTGRYNEQFF.

In its sample, this clonotype was seen many times. V is TRBV5-5 and J is TRBJ1-1; TRBD1 matches at 9 bases. Germline values: CDR1 SGHKS, CDR2 YYEKEE (reference sequence). Unmatched junction bases numbered 7, after V lost 2 bases and J lost 14 bases. This CDR3 is 12 amino acids long. CDR3 nucleotide sequence: TGTGCCAGCAGCTTAATCCGGGACAGGGACTTCTTT. It specifies CASSLIRDRDFF.

In this sample, this clonotype turned up a few times. A much bigger clone sits one base away, suggesting this may be a read error. The V gene is TRBV28, the J gene TRBJ1-2; 8 nucleotides align to TRBD1. From germline, CDR1 is MDHEN and CDR2 SYDVKM. This CDR3 is built from 15 residues. CDR3 loop: CAGSWGTGANYGYTF. Written as DNA, the CDR3 is TGTGCCGGCAGTTGGGGGACAGGAGCTAACTATGGCTACACCTTC.

This clonotype was counted many times. The chain couples TRBV4-1 to TRBJ2-3; 7 nucleotides match TRBD2. The trim removed 6 bases at V and 4 bases at J, leaving 10 bases unmatched. This CDR3 region has 15 residues. Germline values: CDR1 MGHRA, CDR2 YSYEKL. CDR3 protein: CASSKVLAVPDTQYF. The CDR3 DNA reads TGCGCCAGCAGTAAGGTTCTAGCGGTACCAGATACGCAGTATTTT.

This clonotype was observed a few times. This chain joins TRBV6-2 or TRBV6-3 and TRBJ2-1, with D possibly being TRBD2 (8 bases). Germline CDR1 and CDR2: MNHEY and SVGEGT. The V gene lost 2 bases and the J gene lost 2 bases, with 22 bases spanning the gap. The CDR3 contains 19 residues. In DNA form, the CDR3 reads TGTGCCAGCAGTTACGCGCGGGGGGAGACAGGGAGGGCCTACAATGAGCAGTTCTTC. As protein: CASSYARGETGRAYNEQFF.

The genes are TRBV30 and TRBJ2-7; a possible D gene is TRBD1 (6 bases). The CDR3 extends over 13 amino acids. Trimming took off 2 bases at V and 7 bases at J, with 15 bases between the two ends. In germline, CDR1 is GTSNPN, CDR2 SVGIG (reference sequence). CDR3 coding DNA: TGTGCCTGGAGTAAGCGGACAGCGCAGGAGCAGTACTTC. It yields the protein CAWSKRTAQEQYF.

On this clonotype: The junction and the germline gene differ at one end; a read error may be behind it. The rearrangement links TRBV6-2 or TRBV6-3 to TRBJ2-7; D uncertain. The germline gives CDR1 MNHEY, CDR2 SVGEGT. There are 14 residues in the CDR3. Written as DNA, the CDR3 is TGTGCCAGCAGTGTGGACGTGAGCTCCTACGAGCAGCACTTC. Encoded protein: CASSVDVSSYEQHF.

Comments on this clonotype: A single base separates this from a much larger clone, so it may be a read error. No conserved phenylalanine or tryptophan is present at the end of the CDR3, so a read error is the likely explanation. The V gene is TRBV5-8, the J gene TRBJ1-1; D is perhaps TRBD1 (5 bases). The V end lost 5 bases, the J end lost 1 base, and 9 bases lay between the germline ends. The germline V gene encodes CDR1 SGHTS and CDR2 YDEGEE. The CDR3 consists of 13 residues. In nucleotides, the CDR3 is TGTGCCAGCAGAGTGGGGGAGAACACTGAAGCTTTCTAT. It codes for CASRVGENTEAFY.

This clonotype has only a few counts. Possible read error: a much larger clone is one base away. The V and J genes are TRBV3-1 and TRBJ2-3, with TRBD2 identical over 7 bases. Germline assignment: CDR1 LGHDT and CDR2 YNNKEL (reference sequence). The CDR3 contains 14 residues. The CDR3 DNA follows: TGTGCCAGCAGCAGCGGGACCATCACAGGTACGCAGTATTTT. Its protein product is CASSSGTITGTQYF.

This clonotype was seen only a few times. The chain combines TRBV5-1 with TRBJ1-3; D not certain. Germline V gives CDR1 SGHRS, CDR2 YFSETQ. There are 16 residues in the CDR3. The V and J ends lost 0 bases and 5 bases respectively, with 15 bases between them. This CDR3 reads CASSLEEGLRRNTIYF. CDR3 DNA: TGCGCCAGCAGCTTGGAGGAGGGCTTAAGAAGAAACACCATATATTTT.

This clonotype came up many times. This chain connects TRBV9 to TRBJ1-1, with no clear D. V gave up 4 bases and J gave up 3 bases, with 13 bases separating them. Germline V gives CDR1 SGDLS, CDR2 YYNGEE. The CDR3 has 14 amino acids. The CDR3 sequence: CASSSASDYTEAFF. The CDR3 nucleotides read TGTGCCAGCAGCTCCGCATCCGACTACACTGAAGCTTTCTTT.

This chain connects TRBV7-9 to TRBJ1-1; 7 nucleotides align to TRBD1. This CDR3 comprises 17 residues. Losses at the gene ends were 6 bases for V and 0 bases for J; bases not matched to a gene: 13. Germline CDR1 is SEHNR and CDR2 is FQNEAQ (reference sequence). The CDR3: CASSSLNRGLMNTEAFF. Here the CDR3 DNA reads TGTGCCAGCAGTTCCCTTAACAGGGGTCTAATGAACACTGAAGCTTTCTTT.

This clonotype was counted ten times or more. The rearrangement links TRBV29-1 to TRBJ2-7; D is unclear. The CDR3 spans 14 residues. The V end was cut by 6 bases, the J end by 7 bases, with 22 bases between. Germline CDR1 reads SQVTM; CDR2 reads ANQGSEA. The CDR3 nucleotides are TGCAGCGTGGCCGGTACAGATTCATTGGGGGAGCAGTACTTC. Translation: CSVAGTDSLGEQYF.

V gene TRBV18 combines with J gene TRBJ1-2, with D unresolved. The CDR3 runs 15 residues. Trimming left V 1 base short and J 5 bases short, with 14 bases between. CDR1 is KGHSH and CDR2 is LQKENI in the germline V gene. CDR3 in DNA: TGTGCCAGCTCACCACGCAGCGGAGGATGGTATGGCTACACCTTC. The encoded protein is CASSPRSGGWYGYTF.

This clonotype was detected only a few times. J is TRBJ1-2 and V is TRBV29-1; no reliable D call. This CDR3 spans 12 amino acids. Germline CDR1 reads SQVTM; CDR2 reads ANQGSEA. Trimming pared 0 bases from V and 7 bases from J, leaving 9 bases between. CDR3 bases: TGCAGCGTTGAAGATCTTAGTTCTGGCTACACCTTC. Its translation is CSVEDLSSGYTF. Together with reference TRBV29-1 and TRBJ1-2, the CDR3 gives the full variable domain: SAVISQKPSRDICQRGTSLTIQCQVDSQVTMMFWYRQQPGQSLTLIATANQGSEATYESGFVIDKFPISRPNLTFSTLTVSNMSPEDSSIYLCSVEDLSSGYTFGSGTRLTVV.

This clonotype was counted a few times. A clone one base away is much larger, so this may be a read error. The chain carries TRBV2 and TRBJ2-5; the D gene is possibly TRBD1 (6 bases). The CDR3 loop spans 15 amino acids. Trimming took off 3 bases at V and 4 bases at J, with 15 bases between the two ends. CDR1 is SNHLY and CDR2 is FYNNEI in the germline V gene. DNA of the CDR3: TGTGCCAGCAGTGAGGAAGGAACAGGGCGAGAGACCCAGTACTTC. Residues: CASSEEGTGRETQYF.

The V gene is TRBV4-1, the J gene TRBJ2-7; no firm D call. The CDR3 totals 16 residues. With 1 base removed from V and 3 bases from J, the gap between germline ends came to 16 bases. Germline CDR1 is MGHRA and CDR2 is YSYEKL. The CDR3 DNA is TGCGCCAGCAGCCAAGCCGCCGGGCCCGGGTTCTACGAGCAGTACTTC. Encoded protein: CASSQAAGPGFYEQYF.

This clonotype was counted at least ten times. The chain joins TRBV25-1 to TRBJ2-1; D not certain. V was shortened by 4 bases and J by 0 bases, with 7 bases between the two germline ends. The CDR3 is 14 amino acids. CDR1 is MGHDK and CDR2 is SYGVNS in the germline V gene. CDR3 amino acids: CASSGLSSYNEQFF. In DNA, the CDR3 is TGTGCCAGCAGTGGACTGAGCTCCTACAATGAGCAGTTCTTC.